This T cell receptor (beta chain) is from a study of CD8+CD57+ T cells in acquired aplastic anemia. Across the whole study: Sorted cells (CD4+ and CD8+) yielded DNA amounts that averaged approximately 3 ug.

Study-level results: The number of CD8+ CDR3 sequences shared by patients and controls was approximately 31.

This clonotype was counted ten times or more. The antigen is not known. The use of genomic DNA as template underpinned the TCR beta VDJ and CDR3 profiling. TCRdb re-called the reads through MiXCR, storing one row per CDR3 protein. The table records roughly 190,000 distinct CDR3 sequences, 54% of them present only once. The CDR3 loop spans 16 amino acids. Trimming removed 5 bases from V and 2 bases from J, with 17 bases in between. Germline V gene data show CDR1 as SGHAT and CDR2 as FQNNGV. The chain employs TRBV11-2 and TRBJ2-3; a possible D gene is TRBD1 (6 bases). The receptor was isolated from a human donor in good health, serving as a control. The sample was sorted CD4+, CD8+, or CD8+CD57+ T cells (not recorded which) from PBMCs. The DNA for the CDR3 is TGTGCCAGCAGCCGCCGGTCAGGACAGCTCACAGATACGCAGTATTTT. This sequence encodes CASSRRSGQLTDTQYF.